This TCR beta chain was retrieved from a study of blood T cell repertoires in COVID-19. Study-level background: Whether acute or convalescent, the COVID-19 samples came from the United States, Italy and Spain. The cDNA or gDNA used as material had been derived from T cells, B-cell-depleted T cells, or PBMCs.

Germline V gene sequence: CDR1 SGHAT, CDR2 FQNNGV. V shed 6 bases and J 2 bases; nucleotides not matched to a gene: 8. CDR3 length: 17 amino acids. TCRdb's table, derived via immunoSEQ multiplex PCR, lists solely in-frame clones and lacks some. Of around 130,000 clones listed, approximately 85% were seen once; the top ten hold 3.5% to 5%. The clonotype comes from a woman older than 75 with acute or convalescent COVID-19. The specimen was peripheral blood. The chain uses TRBV11-2 and TRBJ2-6; 9 nucleotides line up with TRBD1. The CDR3 sequence: CASSTHRGRAGANVLTF. Here the CDR3 DNA reads TGTGCCAGCAGTACACACAGGGGGCGAGCTGGGGCCAACGTCCTGACTTTC.